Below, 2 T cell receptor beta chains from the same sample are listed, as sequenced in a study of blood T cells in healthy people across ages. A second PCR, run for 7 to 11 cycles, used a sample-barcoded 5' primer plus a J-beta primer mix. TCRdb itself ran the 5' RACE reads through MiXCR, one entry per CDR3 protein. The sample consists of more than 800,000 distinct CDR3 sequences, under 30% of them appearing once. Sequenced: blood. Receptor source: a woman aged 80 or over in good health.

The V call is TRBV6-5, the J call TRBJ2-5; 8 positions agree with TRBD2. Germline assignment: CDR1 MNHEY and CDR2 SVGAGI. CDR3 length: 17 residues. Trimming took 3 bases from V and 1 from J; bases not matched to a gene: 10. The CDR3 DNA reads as TGTGCCAGCAGTTATTCAGGAGCGGGGGCCATCCAAGAGACCCAGTACTTC. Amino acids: CASSYSGAGAIQETQYF.

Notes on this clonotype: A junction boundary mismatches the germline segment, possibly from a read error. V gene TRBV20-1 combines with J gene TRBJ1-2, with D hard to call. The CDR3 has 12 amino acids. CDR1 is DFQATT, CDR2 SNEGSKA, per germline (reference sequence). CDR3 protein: CRARVAGRGYTF. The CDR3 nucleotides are TGCAGGGCTAGAGTGGCAGGTCGGGGCTACACCTTC.